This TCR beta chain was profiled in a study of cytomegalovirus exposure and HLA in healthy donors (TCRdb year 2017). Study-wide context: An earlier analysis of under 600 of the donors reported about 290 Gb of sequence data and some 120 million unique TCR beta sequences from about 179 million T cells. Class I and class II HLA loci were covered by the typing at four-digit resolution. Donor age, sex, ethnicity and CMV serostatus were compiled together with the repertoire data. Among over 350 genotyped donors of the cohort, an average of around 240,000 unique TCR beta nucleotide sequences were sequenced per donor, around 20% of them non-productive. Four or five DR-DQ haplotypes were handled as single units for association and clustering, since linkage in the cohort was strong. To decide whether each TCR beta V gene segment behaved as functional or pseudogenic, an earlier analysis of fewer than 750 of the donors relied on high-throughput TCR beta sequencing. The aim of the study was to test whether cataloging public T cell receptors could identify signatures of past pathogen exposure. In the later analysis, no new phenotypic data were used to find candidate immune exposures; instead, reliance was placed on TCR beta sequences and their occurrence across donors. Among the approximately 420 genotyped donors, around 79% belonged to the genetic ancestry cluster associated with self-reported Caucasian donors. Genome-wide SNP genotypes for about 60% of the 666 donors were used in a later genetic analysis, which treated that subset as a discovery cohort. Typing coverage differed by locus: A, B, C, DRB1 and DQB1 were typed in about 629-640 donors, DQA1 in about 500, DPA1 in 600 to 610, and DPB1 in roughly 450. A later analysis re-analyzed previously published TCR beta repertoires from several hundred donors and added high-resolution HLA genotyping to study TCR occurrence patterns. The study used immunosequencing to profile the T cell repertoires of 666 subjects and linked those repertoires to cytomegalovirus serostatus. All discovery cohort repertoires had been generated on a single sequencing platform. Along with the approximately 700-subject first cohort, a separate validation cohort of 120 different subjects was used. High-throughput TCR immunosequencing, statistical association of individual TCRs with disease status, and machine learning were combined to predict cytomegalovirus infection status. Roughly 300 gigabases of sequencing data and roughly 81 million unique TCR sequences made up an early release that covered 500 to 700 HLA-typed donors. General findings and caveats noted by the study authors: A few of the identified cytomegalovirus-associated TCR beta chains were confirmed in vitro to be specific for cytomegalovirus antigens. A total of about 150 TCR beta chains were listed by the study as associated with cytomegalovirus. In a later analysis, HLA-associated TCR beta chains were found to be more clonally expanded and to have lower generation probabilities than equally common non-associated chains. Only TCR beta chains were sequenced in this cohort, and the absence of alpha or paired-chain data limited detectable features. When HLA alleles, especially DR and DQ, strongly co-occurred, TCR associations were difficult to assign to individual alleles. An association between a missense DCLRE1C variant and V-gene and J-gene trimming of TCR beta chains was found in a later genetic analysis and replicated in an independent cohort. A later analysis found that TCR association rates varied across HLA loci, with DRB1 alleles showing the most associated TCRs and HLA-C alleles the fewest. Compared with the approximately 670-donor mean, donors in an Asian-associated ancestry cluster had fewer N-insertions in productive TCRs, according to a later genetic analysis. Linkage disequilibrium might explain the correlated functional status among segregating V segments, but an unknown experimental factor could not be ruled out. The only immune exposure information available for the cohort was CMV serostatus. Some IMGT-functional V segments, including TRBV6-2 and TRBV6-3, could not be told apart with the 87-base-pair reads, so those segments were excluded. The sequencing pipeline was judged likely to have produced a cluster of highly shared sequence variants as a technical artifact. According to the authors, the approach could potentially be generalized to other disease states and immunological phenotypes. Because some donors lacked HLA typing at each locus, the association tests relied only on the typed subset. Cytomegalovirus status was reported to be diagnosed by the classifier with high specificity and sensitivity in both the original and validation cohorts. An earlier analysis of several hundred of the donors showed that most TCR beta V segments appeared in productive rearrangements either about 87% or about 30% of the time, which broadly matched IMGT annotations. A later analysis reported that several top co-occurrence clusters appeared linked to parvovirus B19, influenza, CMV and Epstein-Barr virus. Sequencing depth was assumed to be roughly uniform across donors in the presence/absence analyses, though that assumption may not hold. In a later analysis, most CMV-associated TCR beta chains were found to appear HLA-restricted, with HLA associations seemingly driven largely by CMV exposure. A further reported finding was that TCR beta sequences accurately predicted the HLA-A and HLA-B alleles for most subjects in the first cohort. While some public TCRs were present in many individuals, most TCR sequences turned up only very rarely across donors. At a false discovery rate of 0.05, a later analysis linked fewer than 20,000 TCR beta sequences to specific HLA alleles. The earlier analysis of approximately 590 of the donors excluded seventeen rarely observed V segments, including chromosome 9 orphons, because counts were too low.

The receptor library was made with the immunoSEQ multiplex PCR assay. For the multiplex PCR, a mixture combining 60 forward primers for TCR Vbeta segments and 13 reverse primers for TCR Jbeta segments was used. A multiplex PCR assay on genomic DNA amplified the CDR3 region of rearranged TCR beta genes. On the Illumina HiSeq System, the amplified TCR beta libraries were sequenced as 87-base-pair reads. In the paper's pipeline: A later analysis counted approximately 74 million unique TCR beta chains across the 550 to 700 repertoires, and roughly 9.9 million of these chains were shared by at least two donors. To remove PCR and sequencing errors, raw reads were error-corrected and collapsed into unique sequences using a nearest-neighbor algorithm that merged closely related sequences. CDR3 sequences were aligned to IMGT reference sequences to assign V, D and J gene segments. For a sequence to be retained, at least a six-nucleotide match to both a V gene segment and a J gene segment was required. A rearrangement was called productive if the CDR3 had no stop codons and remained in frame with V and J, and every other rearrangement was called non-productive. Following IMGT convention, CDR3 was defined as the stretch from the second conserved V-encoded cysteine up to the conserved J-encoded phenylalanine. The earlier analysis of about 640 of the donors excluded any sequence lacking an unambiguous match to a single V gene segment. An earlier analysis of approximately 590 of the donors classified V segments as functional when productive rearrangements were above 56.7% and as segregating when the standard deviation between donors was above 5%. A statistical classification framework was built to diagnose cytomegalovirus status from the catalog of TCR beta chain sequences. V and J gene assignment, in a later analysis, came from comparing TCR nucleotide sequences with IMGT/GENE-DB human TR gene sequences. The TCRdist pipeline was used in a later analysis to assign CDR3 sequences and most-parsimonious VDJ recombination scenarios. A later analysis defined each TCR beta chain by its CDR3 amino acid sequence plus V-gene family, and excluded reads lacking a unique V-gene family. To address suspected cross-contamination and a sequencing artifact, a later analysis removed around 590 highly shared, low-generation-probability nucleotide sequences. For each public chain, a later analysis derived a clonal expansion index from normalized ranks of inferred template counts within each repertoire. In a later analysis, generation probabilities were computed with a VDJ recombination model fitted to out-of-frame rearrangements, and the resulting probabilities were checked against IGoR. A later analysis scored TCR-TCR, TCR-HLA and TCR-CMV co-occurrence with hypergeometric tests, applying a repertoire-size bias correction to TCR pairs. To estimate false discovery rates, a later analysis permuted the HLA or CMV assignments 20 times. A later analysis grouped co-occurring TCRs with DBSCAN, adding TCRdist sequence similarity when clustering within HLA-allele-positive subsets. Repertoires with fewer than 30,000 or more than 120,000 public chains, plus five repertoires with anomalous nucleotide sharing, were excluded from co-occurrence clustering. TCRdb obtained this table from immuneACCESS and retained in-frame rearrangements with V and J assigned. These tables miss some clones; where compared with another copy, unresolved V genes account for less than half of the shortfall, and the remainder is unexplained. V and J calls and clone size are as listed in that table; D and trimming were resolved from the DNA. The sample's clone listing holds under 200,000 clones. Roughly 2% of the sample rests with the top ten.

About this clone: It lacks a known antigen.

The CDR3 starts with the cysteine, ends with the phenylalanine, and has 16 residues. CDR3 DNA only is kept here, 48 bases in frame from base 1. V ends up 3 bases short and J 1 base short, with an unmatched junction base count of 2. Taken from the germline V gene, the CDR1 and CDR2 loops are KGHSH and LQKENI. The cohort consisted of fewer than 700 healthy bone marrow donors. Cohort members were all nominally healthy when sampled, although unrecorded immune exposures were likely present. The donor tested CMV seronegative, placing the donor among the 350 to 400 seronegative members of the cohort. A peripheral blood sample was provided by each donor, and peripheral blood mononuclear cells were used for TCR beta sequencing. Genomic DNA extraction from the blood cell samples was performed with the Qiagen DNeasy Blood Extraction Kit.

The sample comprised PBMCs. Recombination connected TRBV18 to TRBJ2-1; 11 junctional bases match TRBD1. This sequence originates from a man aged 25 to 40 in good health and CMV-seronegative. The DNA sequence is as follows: TGTGCCAGCTCACCCGGGACAGGGGGGTCCTACAATGAGCAGTTCTTC. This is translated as CASSPGTGGSYNEQFF.